This entry lists 17 T cell receptor beta chains sequenced from one sample in a study of Graves' ophthalmopathy and Graves' hyperthyroidism. The authors amplified TCR beta CDR3 regions, and they did so from RNA transcripts for repertoire sequencing. First-round RT-PCR used HTBI primers; second-round multiplex PCR followed. TCRdb re-called the multiplex PCR reads with MiXCR, one entry per CDR3 protein. The table lists approximately 700,000 distinct CDR3 sequences, roughly 41% of them singletons. Sequencing input: peripheral blood. Receptors were obtained from an adult man with Graves' ophthalmopathy.

The chain links TRBV6-5 to TRBJ1-2; weak D call: TRBD1 (6 bases). The V and J ends lost 8 bases and 2 bases respectively, with 15 bases between them. The CDR3 extends over 14 amino acids. CDR1 and CDR2 from the germline V gene are MNHEY and SVGAGI. As DNA, the CDR3 is TGTGCCAGCGGGTCGCACAGGGAGAACTATGGCTACACCTTC. It is translated as CASGSHRENYGYTF.

As concerns this clonotype: This clone may be a read error of a much larger clone one base away. The chain uses TRBV5-6 and TRBJ2-5; D unresolved. This CDR3 has 14 residues. Germline CDR1 is SGHDT and CDR2 is YYEEEE. With 4 bases removed from V and 0 bases from J, the gap between germline ends came to 10 bases. CDR3 nucleotides: TGTGCCAGCAGCCCTTTGGGCGACCAAGAGACCCAGTACTTC. Amino acid sequence: CASSPLGDQETQYF.

The chain employs TRBV2 and TRBJ1-6; no firm D call. The CDR3 has 14 residues. Germline V gene data show CDR1 as SNHLY and CDR2 as FYNNEI. V was pared by 8 bases and J by 7 bases, with 15 bases between. The CDR3 reads CASLRVARNSPLHF. DNA for the CDR3: TGTGCCAGCCTGAGGGTAGCGAGAAATTCACCCCTCCACTTT.

The CDR3 spells CASSFGGASTDTQYF. Here the CDR3 DNA reads TGTGCCAGCAGCTTTGGCGGGGCTAGCACAGATACGCAGTATTTT. The chain combines TRBV5-8 with TRBJ1-5; TRBD2 might be the D (6 bases). The DNA end is more similar to TRBJ2-3, so the J call may be wrong. CDR1 SGHTS and CDR2 YDEGEE come from the germline V gene. The CDR3 loop spans 15 amino acids.

The V and J genes are TRBV15 and TRBJ1-1; the D is unclear. Trimming shortened V by 0 bases and J by 6 bases, and 8 bases separated the two germline ends. CDR1 and CDR2 from the germline V gene are LNHNV and YYDKDF (reference sequence). The CDR3 loop spans 13 amino acids. In DNA, the CDR3 is TGTGCCACCAGCAGAGAGGTGAGCTCTGAAGCTTTCTTT. Protein sequence: CATSREVSSEAFF.

This clonotype showed up many times. The rearrangement uses TRBV13 and TRBJ2-5; 8 bases match TRBD1. The CDR3 sequence is 14 residues long. With V trimmed by 6 bases and J by 5 bases, 8 bases remained unmatched. Per germline, CDR1 PRHDT and CDR2 FYEKMQ (reference sequence). This CDR3 is CASSYDRGRETQYF. CDR3 sequence (DNA): TGTGCCAGCAGTTACGACAGGGGTAGGGAGACCCAGTACTTC.

Comment on this clonotype: The junction shows a germline mismatch at one end, possibly a read error. The rearrangement joins TRBV15 to TRBJ2-7; D is unclear. The CDR3 length is 13 residues. CDR1 is LNHNV, CDR2 YYDKDF, per germline (reference sequence). CDR3 DNA sequence: TGTGCTACCAGCAGCCAATTCACTTATCAACAGTACTTC. This gives the protein CATSSQFTYQQYF.

Turning to this clonotype: A junction boundary mismatches the germline segment, possibly from a read error. The CDR3 DNA follows: TGTGCTAGCAGCTTAGGGGACACAGACTCTGGAAACACCATATATTTT. Protein product: CASSLGDTDSGNTIYF. The chain combines TRBV7-9 with TRBJ1-3, with D possibly TRBD1 on 6 matching bases. Germline lookup yields CDR1 SEHNR and CDR2 FQNEAQ (reference sequence). The CDR3 totals 16 residues. The variable domain in full, completed from reference TRBV7-9 and TRBJ1-3, reads DTGVSQNPRHKITKRGQNVTFRCDPISEHNRLYWYRQTLGQGPEFLTYFQNEAQLEKSRLLSDRFSAERPKGSFSTLEIQRTEQGDSAMYLCASSLGDTDSGNTIYFGEGSWLTVV.

The table lists this clonotype with a few counts. The gene calls are TRBV7-8 and TRBJ2-7, with 7 bases fitting TRBD1. In germline, CDR1 is SGHVS, CDR2 FQNEAQ. The CDR3 totals 18 residues. V shed 0 bases and J 2 bases; nucleotides not matched to a gene: 13. The CDR3 region has the DNA TGTGCCAGCAGCTTAGCTCAGAATCCGGACAGGCCAACCTACGAGCAGTACTTC. Its translation is CASSLAQNPDRPTYEQYF.

J is TRBJ2-7 and V is TRBV7-9; 11 positions match TRBD2. The J call may be in error: the DNA end matches TRBJ2-1 better. Germline CDR1 reads SEHNR; CDR2 reads FQNEAQ (reference sequence). The CDR3 covers 16 residues. The CDR3 DNA reads as TGTGCCAGCAGCTTAGTGGGGACTAGCGGAGACAATGAGCAGTTCTTC. Protein sequence: CASSLVGTSGDNEQFF.

This clonotype was seen at least ten times. The chain is built from TRBV15 and TRBJ2-5; the D is unclear. This CDR3 comprises 13 residues. The germline CDR1 and CDR2 sequences are LNHNV and YYDKDF (reference sequence). Trimming stripped 5 bases from V and 4 bases from J, with 11 bases between. The DNA of the CDR3 is TGTGCCACCAGCGTAAGCGCTAGAGAGACCCAGTACTTC. It codes for CATSVSARETQYF.

This clonotype appeared a few times. The V call is TRBV20-1, the J call TRBJ2-7; TRBD1 matches 9 bases. The CDR3 is 14 amino acids. V trimming: 2 bases; J trimming: 0 bases; junction bases outside the gene matches: 2. CDR1 and CDR2 from the germline V gene are DFQATT and SNEGSKA (reference sequence). The CDR3 nucleotides are TGCAGTGCTAGACCGGGACAGGGCTCCTACGAGCAGTACTTC. It is translated as CSARPGQGSYEQYF.

This clonotype was found many times. The CDR3 DNA is TGTGCCAGCAGTCCGGACAGGACGGAGCAGTACTTC. Encoded protein: CASSPDRTEQYF. The gene calls are TRBV2 and TRBJ2-7; the match to TRBD1 covers 7 bases. The CDR3 is made up of 12 amino acids. Germline V lookup: CDR1 SNHLY, CDR2 FYNNEI. The junction had 5 bases not matched to a gene; V was cut back by 5 bases and J by 7 bases.

This clonotype appeared many times. The chain is built from TRBV5-1 and TRBJ1-1; D remains ambiguous. Trimming cost V 1 base and J 5 bases, with 12 bases left between them. The V gene's germline CDR1 is SGHRS and CDR2 YFSETQ. The CDR3 runs to 14 residues. CDR3 nucleotides: TGCGCCAGCAGCTTGTCTTATTCGGGGACTGAAGCTTTCTTT. This encodes CASSLSYSGTEAFF. The full variable domain, rest sourced from reference TRBV5-1 and TRBJ1-1, is KAGVTQTPRYLIKTRGQQVTLSCSPISGHRSVSWYQQTPGQGLQFLFEYFSETQRNKGNFPGRFSGRQFSNSRSEMNVSTLELGDSALYLCASSLSYSGTEAFFGQGTRLTVV.

In its sample, this clonotype was seen many times. V and J are TRBV15 and TRBJ2-7; D gene ambiguous. Germline assignment: CDR1 LNHNV and CDR2 YYDKDF (reference sequence). The CDR3 runs 13 residues. Trimming removed 0 bases at V and 3 bases at J, with 6 bases between. This CDR3 is CATSRDWGYEQYF. CDR3 nucleotide sequence: TGTGCCACCAGCAGAGATTGGGGCTACGAGCAGTACTTC.

This clonotype showed up just a few times. The chain joins TRBV7-8 to TRBJ2-5, with 8 bases aligning to TRBD2. In germline, CDR1 is SGHVS, CDR2 FQNEAQ. The CDR3 sequence is 17 residues long. The J segment lost 2 bases and the V segment lost 1 base, leaving 9 bases of the junction unmatched. CDR3 sequence (DNA): TGTGCCAGCAGCTTAGTAAGGGGAGCGGGGGCACAAGAGACCCAGTACTTC. It specifies CASSLVRGAGAQETQYF.

The rearrangement uses TRBV16 and TRBJ1-5; TRBD1 might be the D (5 bases). The V end was cut by 0 bases, the J end by 2 bases, with 8 bases between. Germline CDR1 KGHSY, CDR2 FQNENV. CDR3 size: 15 residues. The CDR3 spells CASSQSVGGNQPQHF. As DNA, the CDR3 is TGTGCCAGCAGCCAATCGGTGGGGGGCAATCAGCCCCAGCATTTT.